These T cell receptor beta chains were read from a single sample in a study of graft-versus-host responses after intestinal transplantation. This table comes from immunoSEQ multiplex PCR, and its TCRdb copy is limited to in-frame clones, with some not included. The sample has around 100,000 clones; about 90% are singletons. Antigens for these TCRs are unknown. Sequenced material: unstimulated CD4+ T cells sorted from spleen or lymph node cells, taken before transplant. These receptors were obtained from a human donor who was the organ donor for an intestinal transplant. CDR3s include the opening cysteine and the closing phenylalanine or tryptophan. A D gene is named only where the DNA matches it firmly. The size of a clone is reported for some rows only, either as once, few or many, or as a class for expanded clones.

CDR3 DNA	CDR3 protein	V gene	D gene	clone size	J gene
TGCGCCAGCAGCTTGACAGGGACTGGAAACACCATATATTTT	CASSLTGTGNTIYF	TRBV5-1	NA	NA	TRBJ1-3
TGTGCCAGCAGCTTAGGACAGGGGGCCTACGAGCAGTACTTC	CASSLGQGAYEQYF	TRBV7-9	TRBD1	few	TRBJ2-7
TGCGCCAGCAGCTTGGCCACACTAGCGGGGGGGCAAGATACGCAGTATTTT	CASSLATLAGGQDTQYF	TRBV5-1	TRBD2	NA	TRBJ2-3
TGCGCCAGCAGCTTGGAGGGACGGCTAGGACGAGACTATGGCTACACCTTC	CASSLEGRLGRDYGYTF	TRBV5-1	NA	NA	TRBJ1-2
TGTGCCAGCAGCTTACACACCGTCGGTCGGACAGGTATTAAGTATGGCTACACCTTC	CASSLHTVGRTGIKYGYTF	TRBV13	TRBD1	NA	TRBJ1-2
TGTGCCAGCAGCTACTGGAGTGAGCAGTTCTTC	CASSYWSEQFF	TRBV11-1	NA	NA	TRBJ2-1
TGTGCCAGCAGCTTGTACCTTTGGGGCAGCTCCTACGAGCAGTACTTC	CASSLYLWGSSYEQYF	TRBV5-6	NA	once	TRBJ2-7
TGTGCTAGTGGTTCAGGACAGGGGGCCGCAGATACGCAGTATTTT	CASGSGQGAADTQYF	TRBV12-5	TRBD1	NA	TRBJ2-3
TGTGCCAGCAGTATCGGAATAGGAAGTACTAGCACAGATACGCAGTATTTT	CASSIGIGSTSTDTQYF	TRBV7-9	NA	once	TRBJ2-3
TGTGCCAGCAGTTTCGCTGGAAACACCATATATTTT	CASSFAGNTIYF	TRBV28	NA	NA	TRBJ1-3
TGTGCCAGCAGTTTATCGCCCTATCCGGGGATGCAAGAGACCCAGTACTTC	CASSLSPYPGMQETQYF	TRBV28	NA	NA	TRBJ2-5
TGCGCCAGCAGCTTAGACGGACAGGGAACAGAGACCCAGTACTTC	CASSLDGQGTETQYF	TRBV5-1	TRBD1	NA	TRBJ2-5
TGTGCCAGCAGTGACTCGCGGGGGGGCGATACGCAGTATTTT	CASSDSRGGDTQYF	TRBV6-4	TRBD2	NA	TRBJ2-3
TGTGCCAGCAGTTACTTCGAAGGGACGGGCGAGCAGTACTTC	CASSYFEGTGEQYF	TRBV6-6	NA	NA	TRBJ2-7
TGTGCCAGTAGTATAGGGCTAGGGTTCGGGGCCAACGTCCTGACTTTC	CASSIGLGFGANVLTF	TRBV19	NA	once	TRBJ2-6